Below, 18 T cell receptor beta chains from the same sample are listed, as sequenced in a study of blood T cell repertoires in COVID-19. Data came from immunoSEQ multiplex PCR; TCRdb stores just in-frame clones and leaves some out. The sample holds fewer than 250,000 clones; approximately 83% are singletons and the top ten take approximately 4.2%. The sample taken for sequencing was PBMCs or T cells enriched from blood (not recorded which). Receptors were obtained from a woman in her thirties or forties with acute COVID-19.

This sequence joins TRBV28 and TRBJ2-5, with TRBD2 matching 7 bases. V lost 0 bases and J lost 6; bases outside the gene matches: 10. Germline CDR1 reads MDHEN; CDR2 reads SYDVKM. CDR3 length equals 16 residues. CDR3 in DNA: TGTGCCAGCAGTTTATGGGGAAAGCGGGACTGGAAGACCCAGTACTTC. Its protein product is CASSLWGKRDWKTQYF.

This clone has only a few counts. The chain carries TRBV6-2 or TRBV6-3 and TRBJ1-5; D is undetermined. The CDR3 is 16 amino acids. CDR1 and CDR2 (germline): MNHEY, SVGEGT. V lost 0 bases and J 7 bases, leaving 16 bases between the germline ends. The CDR3 bases are TGTGCCAGCAGTTACTCGAGAGTTGTAGGGAGGCAGCCCCAGCATTTT. This sequence encodes CASSYSRVVGRQPQHF.

V and J are TRBV18 and TRBJ1-6; D is undetermined. The germline gives CDR1 KGHSH, CDR2 LQKENI. The CDR3 has 18 residues. V lost 4 bases, J lost 0 bases, and 16 bases lay in between. The CDR3 region has the DNA TGTGCCAGCTCACAATATGAGGCGGGGAGCTCCTATAATTCACCCCTCCACTTT. It translates to CASSQYEAGSSYNSPLHF.

The J gene is TRBJ1-3, the V gene TRBV6-5; D is uncertain. The CDR3 length is 15 residues. V lost 3 bases to trimming and J lost 0 bases, with 9 bases between them. Per the germline V gene, CDR1 is MNHEY and CDR2 is SVGAGI. DNA of the CDR3: TGTGCCAGCAGTTATTCGACTACCTCTGGAAACACCATATATTTT. This translates into CASSYSTTSGNTIYF.

J is TRBJ2-1 and V is TRBV7-3; 7 nucleotides align to TRBD2. From germline, CDR1 is SGHTA and CDR2 FQGTGA. The CDR3 covers 13 residues. J gave up 13 bases and V 3 bases, and 9 bases lay outside the gene matches. The CDR3 loop reads CASSFSLLAVQFF. The CDR3 bases are TGTGCCAGCAGCTTCAGCCTCCTAGCGGTTCAGTTCTTC.

The chain combines TRBV5-1 with TRBJ2-7, with a possible D match to TRBD2 (5 bases). Germline V gives CDR1 SGHRS, CDR2 YFSETQ. V was clipped by 0 bases and J by 6 bases, with 13 bases between them. The CDR3 is 14 residues long. The CDR3, as DNA: TGCGCCAGCAGCTTGGCGGCGGATCGGGGCGAGCAGTACTTC. Its protein is CASSLAADRGEQYF.

The genes are TRBV14 and TRBJ2-7; D gene uncertain. CDR1 and CDR2 from the germline V gene are SGHDN and FVKESK. The CDR3 extends over 13 amino acids. V gave up 1 base and J gave up 3 bases, with 7 bases separating them. The CDR3 spells CASSQGPGYEQYF. In DNA form, the CDR3 reads TGTGCCAGCAGCCAAGGGCCGGGCTACGAGCAGTACTTC.

The chain couples TRBV10-3 to TRBJ2-5; perhaps TRBD2 as D (6 bases). CDR1 and CDR2 from the germline V gene are ENHRY and SYGVKD. The V gene lost 2 bases and the J gene lost 4 bases, with 8 bases spanning the gap. CDR3 size: 13 residues. This chain's CDR3 is CAISEAEGETQYF. DNA for the CDR3: TGTGCCATCAGTGAGGCGGAGGGAGAGACCCAGTACTTC.

V and J are TRBV28 and TRBJ1-2; possible D gene TRBD1, 6 bases. Trimming cost V 8 bases and J 4 bases, with 14 bases left between them. This CDR3 is 13 amino acids long. Per germline, CDR1 MDHEN and CDR2 SYDVKM. As DNA, the CDR3 is TGTGCCAGCGCTTCAGGGGACCGCTATGGCTACACCTTC. This encodes CASASGDRYGYTF.

This chain uses TRBV30 with TRBJ2-3, with D uncertain. V lost 2 bases to trimming and J lost 3 bases, with 9 bases between them. CDR1 is GTSNPN, CDR2 SVGIG, per germline (reference sequence). The CDR3 contains 13 residues. CDR3 in DNA: TGTGCCTGGAGTCGCGGCCTTACAGATACGCAGTATTTT. It specifies CAWSRGLTDTQYF.

The chain carries TRBV25-1 and TRBJ2-1, with TRBD1 matching over 7 bases. Losses at the gene ends were 6 bases for V and 13 bases for J; bases not matched to a gene: 9. CDR1 and CDR2 from the germline V gene are MGHDK and SYGVNS. There are 12 residues in the CDR3. CDR3 loop: CASSPTGDQQFF. CDR3 nucleotides: TGTGCCAGCAGCCCTACAGGGGACCAACAGTTCTTC.

This clone came up a few times. The V gene is TRBV9, the J gene TRBJ2-1; TRBD2 aligns across 12 bases. Per the germline V gene, CDR1 is SGDLS and CDR2 is YYNGEE. V shed 4 bases, J shed 1 base, and the junction held 6 bases outside the gene matches. This CDR3 contains 17 residues. As DNA, the CDR3 is TGTGCCAGCAGCACGAGGACTAGCGGGGCATCCTACAATGAGCAGTTCTTC. Encoded protein: CASSTRTSGASYNEQFF.

The chain links TRBV11-2 to TRBJ2-5, with D perhaps matching TRBD2 (6 bases). CDR1 is SGHAT, CDR2 FQNNGV, per germline. V lost 0 bases to trimming and J lost 4 bases, with 12 bases between them. CDR3 length: 15 amino acids. CDR3 in DNA: TGTGCCAGCAGCTTAGAATTCGGGGGTAGAGAGACCCAGTACTTC. Protein sequence: CASSLEFGGRETQYF.

V usage is TRBV27 and J usage is TRBJ2-7; 7 bases are shared with TRBD1. This CDR3 region has 13 residues. The ends lost 5 bases at V and 2 bases at J; junction bases unmatched: 3. The germline V gene encodes CDR1 MNHEY and CDR2 SMNVEV (reference sequence). This CDR3 is CASSGDSTYEQYF. In DNA form, the CDR3 reads TGTGCCAGCAGTGGGGACAGCACCTACGAGCAGTACTTC.

J is TRBJ2-1 and V is TRBV6-5; 7 nucleotides match TRBD2. This CDR3 comprises 13 residues. Germline CDR1 reads MNHEY; CDR2 reads SVGAGI. CDR3 sequence (DNA): TGTGCGGCAGCGGAACTAGCGTATAATGAGCAGTTCTTC. It yields the protein CAAAELAYNEQFF.

The rearrangement links TRBV28 to TRBJ2-5, with 13 bases identical to TRBD2. After removal of 3 bases from V and 4 bases from J, the junction contained 8 bases not matched to a gene. CDR1 is MDHEN and CDR2 is SYDVKM in the germline V gene. CDR3 length: 17 residues. CDR3 sequence reads: CASSFTSGRVLRETQYF. The CDR3, as DNA: TGTGCCAGCAGTTTTACTAGCGGGAGGGTTTTGAGAGAGACCCAGTACTTC.

This clone has just one count. This rearrangement joins TRBV28 to TRBJ1-1; the match to TRBD1 covers 7 bases. Germline values: CDR1 MDHEN, CDR2 SYDVKM. This CDR3 has 15 amino acids. The junction had 7 bases not matched to a gene; V was cut back by 2 bases and J by 4 bases. CDR3: CASSLGTRGSTEAFF. The CDR3 nucleotides are TGTGCCAGCAGTTTAGGGACCAGGGGGTCCACTGAAGCTTTCTTT.

The chain employs TRBV28 and TRBJ1-1; a possible D gene is TRBD1 (5 bases). CDR3 length: 15 amino acids. CDR1 and CDR2 from the germline V gene are MDHEN and SYDVKM. Between the trimmed V and J ends, which lost 7 bases and 0 bases, there was a span of 15 bases. The CDR3 nucleotides read TGTGCCAGCACCCTTTACAGACAGTTGAACACTGAAGCTTTCTTT. Translated, it gives CASTLYRQLNTEAFF.